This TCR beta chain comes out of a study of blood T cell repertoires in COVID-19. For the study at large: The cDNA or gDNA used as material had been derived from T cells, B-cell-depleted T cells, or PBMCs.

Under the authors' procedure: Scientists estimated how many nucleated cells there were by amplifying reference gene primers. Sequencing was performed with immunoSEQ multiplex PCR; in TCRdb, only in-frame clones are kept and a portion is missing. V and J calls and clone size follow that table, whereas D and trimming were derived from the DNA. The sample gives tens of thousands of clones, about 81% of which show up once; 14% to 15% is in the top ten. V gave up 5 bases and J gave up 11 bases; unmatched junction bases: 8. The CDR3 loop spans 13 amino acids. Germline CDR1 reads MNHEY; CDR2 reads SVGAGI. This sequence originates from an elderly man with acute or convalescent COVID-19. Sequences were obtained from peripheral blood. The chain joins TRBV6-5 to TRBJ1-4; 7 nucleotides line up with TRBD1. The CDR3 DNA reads TGTGCCAGCAGTCGGGGGCCACAGGGGAAACTGTTTTTT. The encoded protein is CASSRGPQGKLFF.